This TCR beta chain comes out of a study of cytomegalovirus exposure and HLA in healthy donors. 60 Vbeta and 13 Jbeta primers were used in PCR. Sequencing was performed with immunoSEQ multiplex PCR; in TCRdb, only in-frame clones are kept and a portion is missing. This table has over 60,000 clones, approximately 70% appearing once. Trimming took 2 bases from V and 8 from J, leaving 8 bases between them. This CDR3 comprises 12 residues. The germline V gene has CDR1 SGDLS and CDR2 YYNGEE. Specimen: PBMCs. The genes are TRBV9 and TRBJ2-1, with D perhaps matching TRBD2 (6 bases). The sequence derives from a male donor in good health and CMV-seropositive. CDR3 in amino acids: CASSVGGDEQFF. The CDR3 DNA reads TGTGCCAGCAGCGTCGGCGGGGATGAGCAGTTCTTC.